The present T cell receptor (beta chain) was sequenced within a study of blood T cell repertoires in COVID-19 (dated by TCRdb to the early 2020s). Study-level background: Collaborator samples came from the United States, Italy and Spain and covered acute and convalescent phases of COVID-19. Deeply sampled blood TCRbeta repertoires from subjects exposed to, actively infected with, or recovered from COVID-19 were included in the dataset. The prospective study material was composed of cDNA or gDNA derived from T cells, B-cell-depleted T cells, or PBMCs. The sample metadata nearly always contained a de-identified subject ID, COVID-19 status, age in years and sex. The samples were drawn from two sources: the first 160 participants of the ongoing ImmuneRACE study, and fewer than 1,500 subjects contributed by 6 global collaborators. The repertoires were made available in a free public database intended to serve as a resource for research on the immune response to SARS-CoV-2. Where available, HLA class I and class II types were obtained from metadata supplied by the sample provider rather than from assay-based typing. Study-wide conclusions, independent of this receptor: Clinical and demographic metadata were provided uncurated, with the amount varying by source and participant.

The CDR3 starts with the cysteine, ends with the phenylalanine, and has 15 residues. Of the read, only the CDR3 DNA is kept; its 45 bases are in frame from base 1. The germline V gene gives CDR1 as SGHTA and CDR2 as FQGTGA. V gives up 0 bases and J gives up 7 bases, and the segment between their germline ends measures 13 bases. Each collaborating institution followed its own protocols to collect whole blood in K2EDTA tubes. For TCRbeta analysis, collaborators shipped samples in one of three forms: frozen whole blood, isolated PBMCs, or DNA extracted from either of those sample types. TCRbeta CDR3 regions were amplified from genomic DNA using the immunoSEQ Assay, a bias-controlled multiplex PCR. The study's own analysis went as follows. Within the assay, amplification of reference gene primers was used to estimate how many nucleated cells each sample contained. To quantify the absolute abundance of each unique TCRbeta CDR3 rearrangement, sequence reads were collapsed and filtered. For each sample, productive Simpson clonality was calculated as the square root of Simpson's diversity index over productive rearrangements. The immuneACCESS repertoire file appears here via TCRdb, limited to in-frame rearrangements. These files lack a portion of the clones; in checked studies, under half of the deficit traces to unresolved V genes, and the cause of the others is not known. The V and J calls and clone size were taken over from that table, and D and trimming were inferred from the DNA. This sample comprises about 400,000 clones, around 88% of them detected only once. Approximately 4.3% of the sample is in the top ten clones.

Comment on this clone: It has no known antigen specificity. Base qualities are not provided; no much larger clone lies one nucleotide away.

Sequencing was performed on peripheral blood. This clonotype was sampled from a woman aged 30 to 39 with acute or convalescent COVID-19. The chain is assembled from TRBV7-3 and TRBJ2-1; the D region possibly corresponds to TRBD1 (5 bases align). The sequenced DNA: TGTGCCAGCAGCTTAACAGGCAGGGCCGCTAATGAGCAGTTCTTC. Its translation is CASSLTGRAANEQFF.